These T cell receptor beta chains were read from a single sample in a study of blood T cells in healthy people across ages. TCRdb re-derived calls from the 5' RACE reads in MiXCR, one entry per CDR3 protein. In the table there are about 830,000 distinct CDR3 sequences, nearly 60% of which are singletons. Sequenced: blood. The receptors originated from a man aged 30-40 years in good health. Both conserved end residues are part of each CDR3. D genes are given only for firm matches. The size entry is marked missing in some rows and otherwise reads once, few, many or a size class.

TRBJ2-1 NA NA TRBV20-1 TGCAGTGCGATTAAACAGACTTCCTCCTACAATGAGCAGTTCTTC CSAIKQTSSYNEQFF
TRBJ1-4 NA NA TRBV12-3/TRBV12-4 TGTGCCAGCAGCACCGGGACGGGGAAACTGTTTTTT CASSTGTGKLFF
TRBJ1-1 NA NA TRBV25-1 TGTGCCAGCAGGCCGGGGGGGGCTGAAGCTTTCTTT CASRPGGAEAFF
TRBJ2-3 NA TRBD2 TRBV5-8 TGTGCCAGCAGCTTGGCCCACCTCCCGTCGGGACTAGCGGACACAGATACGCAGTATTTT CASSLAHLPSGLADTDTQYF
TRBJ2-1 many NA TRBV20-1 TGCAGTGCTCTTGGGACTTACGAGCAGTTCTTC CSALGTYEQFF
TRBJ1-6 NA NA TRBV20-1 TGCAGTGCAGAGGGGGGGATTACACCCCTCCACTTT CSAEGGITPLHF
TRBJ2-3 NA NA TRBV20-1 TGCAGTGCTAGAGATCTAGGCCCCGCCGTGGGTACGCAGTATTTT CSARDLGPAVGTQYF
TRBJ2-3 few TRBD2 TRBV5-1 TGCGCCAGCAGCTTAAGCGGGAGGGCCGTCACAGATACGCAGTATTTT CASSLSGRAVTDTQYF
TRBJ2-5 few NA TRBV14 TGTGCCAGCAGCCAAGGGTTAAGGTACGGGGTCGGCGAGACCCAGTACTTC CASSQGLRYGVGETQYF
TRBJ2-1 NA NA TRBV6-6 TGTGCCTGTGCCGTCCGGGATGAGCAGTTCTTC CACAVRDEQFF
TRBJ2-5 NA TRBD2 TRBV3-1 TGTGCCAGCAGCCGACGAAATAGGGAGGGAGAGACCCAGTACTTC CASSRRNREGETQYF
TRBJ2-7 NA TRBD2 TRBV7-2 TGTGCCAGCAGCTTAGCCTGGACTAGCGGGGTGAGCTCCTACGAGCAGTACTTC CASSLAWTSGVSSYEQYF
TRBJ2-5 NA TRBD2 TRBV6-1 TGTGCCAGCATCAGGACTAGCGGGGACAATGAGCAGTACTTC CASIRTSGDNEQYF
TRBJ2-1 NA TRBD2 TRBV27 TGTGCCAGCAGTTCGGGAGGGGGATTTTCGGTAGGCAATGAGCAGTTCTTC CASSSGGGFSVGNEQFF
TRBJ2-5 NA NA TRBV3-1 TGTGCCAGCAGGGACAACTATAACCAAGAGACCCAGTACTTC CASRDNYNQETQYF
TRBJ2-5 NA TRBD2 TRBV6-2/TRBV6-3 TGTGCCAGCAGTTACTCCCTTTTTCGGGGGGGAACGGAGACCCAGTACTTC CASSYSLFRGGTETQYF
TRBJ2-7 NA NA TRBV7-9 TGTGCCAGCAGCCCGCCTCAAGGTCCCCAAAGGGGGGAGCAGTACTTC CASSPPQGPQRGEQYF
TRBJ1-2 NA TRBD1 TRBV14 TGTGCCAGCAGCCAAAGGGACAGGACTAACTATGGCTACACCTTC CASSQRDRTNYGYTF
TRBJ2-1 NA TRBD2 TRBV6-1 TGTGCCAGCAGTGATCGACCCTTTGCGGGAGGTTATAGCGGTGAGCAGTTCTTC CASSDRPFAGGYSGEQFF
TRBJ2-7 few NA TRBV6-5 TGTGCCAGCAGGCCACGATTAGAAGTTTCCTACGAGCAGTACTTC CASRPRLEVSYEQYF
TRBJ2-4 NA TRBD1 TRBV2 TGTGCCAGCAGTCAAGGACAGGAATTAAACATTCAGTACTTC CASSQGQELNIQYF
TRBJ2-6 NA NA TRBV7-9 TGTGCCAGCAGCCCAGACCACTCTGGGGCCAACGTCCTGACTTTC CASSPDHSGANVLTF
TRBJ2-1 NA TRBD2 TRBV11-2 TGTGCCAGCAGCTTCAATAGCGGGGGGCCCGACAATGAGCAGTTCTTC CASSFNSGGPDNEQFF
TRBJ1-2 NA NA TRBV7-2 TGTGCCAGCAGCCCCAGAAGGCCTAGCTATGGCTACACCTTC CASSPRRPSYGYTF
TRBJ2-4 NA NA TRBV7-2 TGTGCCAGCAGCTTCCTTACGCAGGGGGGTTACGCCAAAAACATTCAGTACTTC CASSFLTQGGYAKNIQYF
TRBJ2-3 once TRBD2 TRBV28 TGTGCCAGCAGTTTTCCAGCGGGGGGGGGGACAGATACGCAGTATTTT CASSFPAGGGTDTQYF